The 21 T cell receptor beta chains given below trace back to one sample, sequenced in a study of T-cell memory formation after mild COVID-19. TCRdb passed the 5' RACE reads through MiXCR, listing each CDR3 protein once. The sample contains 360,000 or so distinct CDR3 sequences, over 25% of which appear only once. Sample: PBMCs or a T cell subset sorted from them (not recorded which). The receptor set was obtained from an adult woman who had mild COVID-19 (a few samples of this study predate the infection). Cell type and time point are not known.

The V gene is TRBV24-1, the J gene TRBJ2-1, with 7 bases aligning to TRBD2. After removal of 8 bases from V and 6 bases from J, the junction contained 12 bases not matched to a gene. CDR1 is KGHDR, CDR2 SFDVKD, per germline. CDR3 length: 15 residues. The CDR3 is CATTDSGGGINEQFF. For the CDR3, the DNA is TGTGCCACCACCGATTCTGGGGGAGGGATCAATGAGCAGTTCTTC.

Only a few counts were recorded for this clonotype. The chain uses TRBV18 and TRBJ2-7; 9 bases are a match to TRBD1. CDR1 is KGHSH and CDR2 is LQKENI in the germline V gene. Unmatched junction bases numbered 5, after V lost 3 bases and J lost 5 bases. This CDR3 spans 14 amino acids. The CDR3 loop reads CASSPTTGGNEQYF. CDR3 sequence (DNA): TGTGCCAGCTCACCCACCACAGGGGGCAACGAGCAGTACTTC. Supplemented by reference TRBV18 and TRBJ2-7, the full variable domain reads NAGVMQNPRHLVRRRGQEARLRCSPMKGHSHVYWYRQLPEEGLKFMVYLQKENIIDESGMPKERFSAEFPKEGPSILRIQQVVRGDSAAYFCASSPTTGGNEQYFGPGTRLTVT.

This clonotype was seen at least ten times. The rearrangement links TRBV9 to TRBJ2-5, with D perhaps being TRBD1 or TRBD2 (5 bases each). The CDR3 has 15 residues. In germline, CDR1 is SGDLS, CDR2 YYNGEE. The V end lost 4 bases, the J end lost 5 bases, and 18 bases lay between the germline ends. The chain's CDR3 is CASSLGTVTGETQYF. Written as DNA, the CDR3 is TGTGCCAGCAGCCTCGGGACGGTTACGGGGGAGACCCAGTACTTC.

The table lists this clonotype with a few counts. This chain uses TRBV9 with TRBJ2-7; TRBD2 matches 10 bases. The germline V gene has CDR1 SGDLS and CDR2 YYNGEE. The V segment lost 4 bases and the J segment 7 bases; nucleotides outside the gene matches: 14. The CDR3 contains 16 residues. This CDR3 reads CASSHSERGGLYEQYF. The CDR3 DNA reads TGTGCCAGCAGCCATTCAGAGCGGGGGGGCCTGTATGAGCAGTACTTC.

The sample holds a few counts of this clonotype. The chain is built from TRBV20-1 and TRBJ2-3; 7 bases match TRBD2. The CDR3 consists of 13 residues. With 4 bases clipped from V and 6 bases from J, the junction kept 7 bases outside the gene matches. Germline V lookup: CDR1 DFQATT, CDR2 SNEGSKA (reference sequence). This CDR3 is CSANPYSGDTQYF. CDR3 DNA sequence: TGCAGTGCTAATCCATATAGCGGGGATACGCAGTATTTT.

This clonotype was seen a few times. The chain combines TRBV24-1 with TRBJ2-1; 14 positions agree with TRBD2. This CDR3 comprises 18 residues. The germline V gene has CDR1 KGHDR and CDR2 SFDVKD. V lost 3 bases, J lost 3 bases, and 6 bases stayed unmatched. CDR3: CATSDAGTSGSRYNEQFF. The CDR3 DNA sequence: TGTGCCACCAGTGATGCCGGGACTAGCGGGAGTCGCTACAATGAGCAGTTCTTC.

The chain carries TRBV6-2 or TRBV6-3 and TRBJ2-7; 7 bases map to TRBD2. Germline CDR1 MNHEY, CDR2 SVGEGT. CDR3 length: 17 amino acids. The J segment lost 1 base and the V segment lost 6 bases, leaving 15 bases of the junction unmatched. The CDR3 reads CASRYVPSGQLSYEQYF. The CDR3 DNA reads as TGTGCCAGCAGGTATGTCCCTAGCGGCCAGCTGTCCTACGAGCAGTACTTC.

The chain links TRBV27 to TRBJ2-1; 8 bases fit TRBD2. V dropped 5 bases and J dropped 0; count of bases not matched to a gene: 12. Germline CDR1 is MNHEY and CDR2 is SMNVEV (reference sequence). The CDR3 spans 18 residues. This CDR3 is CASSPRGGAADSYNEQFF. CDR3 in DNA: TGTGCCAGCAGTCCACGGGGGGGAGCGGCCGACTCCTACAATGAGCAGTTCTTC.

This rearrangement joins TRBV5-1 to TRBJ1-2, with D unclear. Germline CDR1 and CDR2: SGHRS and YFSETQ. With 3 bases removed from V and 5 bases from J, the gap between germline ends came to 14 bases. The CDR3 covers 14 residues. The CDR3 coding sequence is TGCGCCAGCAGCTCTGACATGGCTACTTATGGCTACACCTTC. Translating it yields CASSSDMATYGYTF.

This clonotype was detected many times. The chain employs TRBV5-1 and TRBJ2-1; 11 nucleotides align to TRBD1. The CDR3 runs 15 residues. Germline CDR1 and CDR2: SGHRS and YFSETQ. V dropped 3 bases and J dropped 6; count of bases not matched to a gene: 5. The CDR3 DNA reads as TGCGCCAGCAGCTCGGGACAGGGGGTGGGCAATGAGCAGTTCTTC. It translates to CASSSGQGVGNEQFF. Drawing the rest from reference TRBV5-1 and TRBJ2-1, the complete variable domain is KAGVTQTPRYLIKTRGQQVTLSCSPISGHRSVSWYQQTPGQGLQFLFEYFSETQRNKGNFPGRFSGRQFSNSRSEMNVSTLELGDSALYLCASSSGQGVGNEQFFGPGTRLTVL.

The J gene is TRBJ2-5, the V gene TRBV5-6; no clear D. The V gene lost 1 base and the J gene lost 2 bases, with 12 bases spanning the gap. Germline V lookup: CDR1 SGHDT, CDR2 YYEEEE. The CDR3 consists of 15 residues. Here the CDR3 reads CASSLNGRYQETQYF. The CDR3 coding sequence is TGTGCCAGCAGCTTGAACGGCAGGTATCAAGAGACCCAGTACTTC.

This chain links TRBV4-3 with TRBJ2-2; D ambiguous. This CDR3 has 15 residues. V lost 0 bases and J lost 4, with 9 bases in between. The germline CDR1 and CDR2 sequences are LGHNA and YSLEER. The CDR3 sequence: CASSQDSVGTGELFF. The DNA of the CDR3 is TGCGCCAGCAGCCAAGACTCAGTAGGCACCGGGGAGCTGTTTTTT.

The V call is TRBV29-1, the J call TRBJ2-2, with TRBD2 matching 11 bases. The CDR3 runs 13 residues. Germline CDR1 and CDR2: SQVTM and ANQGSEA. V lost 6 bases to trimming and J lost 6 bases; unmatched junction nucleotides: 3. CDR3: CSVTSGSSGELFF. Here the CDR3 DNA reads TGCAGCGTCACTAGCGGGAGTTCCGGGGAGCTGTTTTTT.

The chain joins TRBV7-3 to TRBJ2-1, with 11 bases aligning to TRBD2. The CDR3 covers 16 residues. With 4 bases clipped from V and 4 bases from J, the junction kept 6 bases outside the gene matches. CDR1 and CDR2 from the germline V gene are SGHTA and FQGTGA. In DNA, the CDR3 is TGTGCCAGCAGCTCCCTAGCGGGGGGACGTTACAATGAGCAGTTCTTC. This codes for CASSSLAGGRYNEQFF.

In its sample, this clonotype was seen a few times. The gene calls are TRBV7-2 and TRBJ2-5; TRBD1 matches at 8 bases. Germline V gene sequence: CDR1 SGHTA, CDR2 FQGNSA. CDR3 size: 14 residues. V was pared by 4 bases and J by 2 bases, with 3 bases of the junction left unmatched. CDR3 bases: TGTGCCAGCAGCTATCGGACAGGGCAAGAGACCCAGTACTTC. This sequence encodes CASSYRTGQETQYF.

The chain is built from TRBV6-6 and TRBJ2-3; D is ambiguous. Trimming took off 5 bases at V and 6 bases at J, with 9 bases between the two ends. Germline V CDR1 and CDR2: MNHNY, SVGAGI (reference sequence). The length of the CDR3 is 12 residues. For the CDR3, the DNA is TGTGCCAGCAGTGGCTACTTGGATACGCAGTATTTT. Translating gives CASSGYLDTQYF.

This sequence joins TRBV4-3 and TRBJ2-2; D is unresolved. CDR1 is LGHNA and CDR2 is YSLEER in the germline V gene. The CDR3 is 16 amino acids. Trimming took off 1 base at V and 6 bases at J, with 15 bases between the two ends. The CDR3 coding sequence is TGCGCCAGCAGCCAAGTGCGCGGAAGAGTTTCCGGGGAGCTGTTTTTT. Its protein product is CASSQVRGRVSGELFF.

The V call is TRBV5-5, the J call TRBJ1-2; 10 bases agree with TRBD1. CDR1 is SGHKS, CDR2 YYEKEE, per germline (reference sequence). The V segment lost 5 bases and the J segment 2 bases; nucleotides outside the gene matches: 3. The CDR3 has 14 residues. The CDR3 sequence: CASRRQGANYGYTF. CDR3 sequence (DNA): TGTGCCAGCAGGCGACAGGGGGCCAACTATGGCTACACCTTC.

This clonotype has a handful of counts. Written as DNA, the CDR3 is TGTGCCAGCAGCCGGACTAGCGGGGGGGGCACAGATACGCAGTATTTT. This gives the protein CASSRTSGGGTDTQYF. J is TRBJ2-3 and V is TRBV7-2, with TRBD2 identical over 15 bases. Trimming took 5 bases from V and 1 from J; bases not matched to a gene: 1. Looked up from germline, CDR1 is SGHTA and CDR2 is FQGNSA. This CDR3 is 16 amino acids long. The entire variable domain, with the rest obtained from reference TRBV7-2 and TRBJ2-3, is as follows: GAGVSQSPSNKVTEKGKDVELRCDPISGHTALYWYRQSLGQGLEFLIYFQGNSAPDKSGLPSDRFSAERTGGSVSTLTIQRTQQEDSAVYLCASSRTSGGGTDTQYFGPGTRLTVL.

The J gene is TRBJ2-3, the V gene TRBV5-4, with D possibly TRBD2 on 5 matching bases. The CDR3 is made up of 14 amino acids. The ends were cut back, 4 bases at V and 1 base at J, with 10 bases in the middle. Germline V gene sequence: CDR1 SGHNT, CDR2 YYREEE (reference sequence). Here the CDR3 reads CASSQAVRTDTQYF. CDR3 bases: TGTGCCAGCAGCCAAGCGGTCCGCACAGATACGCAGTATTTT.

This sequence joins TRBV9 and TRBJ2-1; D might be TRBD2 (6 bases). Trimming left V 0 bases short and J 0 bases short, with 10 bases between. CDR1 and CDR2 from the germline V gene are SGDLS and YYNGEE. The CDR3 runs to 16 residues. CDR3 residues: CASSVAVGGSYNEQFF. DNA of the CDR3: TGTGCCAGCAGCGTAGCCGTGGGGGGCTCCTACAATGAGCAGTTCTTC.